This TCR beta chain was sequenced in a study of T cell responses to AZD1222 COVID-19 vaccine. Trimming stripped 2 bases from V and 4 bases from J, with 8 bases between. CDR1 is GTSNPN, CDR2 SVGIG, per germline (reference sequence). This CDR3 has 12 residues. The assay was immunoSEQ multiplex PCR, and TCRdb's table has in-frame clones only and misses some. The sample contains approximately 110,000 clones, around 94% of which appear only once. The chain combines TRBV30 with TRBJ1-1; D may be TRBD1 (5 bases). The sequence came from an adult in good health. The sample was peripheral blood, taken on day 0 of AZD1222 vaccination. The CDR3 sequence is CAWSSQGTEAFF. CDR3 sequence (DNA): TGTGCCTGGAGTAGCCAGGGCACTGAAGCTTTCTTT. Supplemented by reference TRBV30 and TRBJ1-1, the full variable domain reads SQTIHQWPATLVQPVGSPLSLECTVEGTSNPNLYWYRQAAGRGLQLLFYSVGIGQISSEVPQNLSASRPQDRQFILSSKKLLLSDSGFYLCAWSSQGTEAFFGQGTRLTVV.